This TCR beta chain was identified during a study of blood T cell repertoires in COVID-19. Study information: COVID-19 samples from acute and convalescent phases originated in the United States, Italy and Spain. From T cells, B-cell-depleted T cells, or PBMCs came the material, which was cDNA or gDNA.

A word on this clone: One end of the junction varies from germline; a read error may be responsible.

Germline V gene data show CDR1 as SGHTA and CDR2 as FQGNSA. The CDR3 covers 13 residues. In the authors' workflow: Amplified reference gene primers provided the basis for estimating nucleated cell counts. Sequenced by immunoSEQ multiplex PCR; TCRdb stores in-frame clones only, minus some. From that table come the V and J calls and clone size; the DNA was used to work out D and trimming. This sample has about 210,000 clones; 80% occur once, and the top ten carry around 7.3%. The TCR comes from a woman aged 65 to 85 with acute or convalescent COVID-19. Sequenced: peripheral blood. The rearrangement joins TRBV7-2 to TRBJ2-7, with TRBD1 matching 8 bases. The chain's CDR3 is CASSGGGQGIYNF. The CDR3 nucleotides are TGTGCCAGCAGCGGAGGCGGACAGGGAATCTACAACTTC.